This TCR beta chain was recovered during a study of Graves' ophthalmopathy and Graves' hyperthyroidism. Study-level results: With around 88% sensitivity and roughly 80% specificity, a 13-signature model separated ophthalmopathy from stable hyperthyroidism. Most thyroid clonotypes with frequency above 0.001 were detected in blood too.

Amplification from RNA transcripts yielded the TCR beta CDR3 regions. HTBI primers were used in a first-round RT-PCR, which preceded a second-round multiplex PCR. TCRdb re-derived calls from the multiplex PCR reads in MiXCR, one entry per CDR3 protein. The sample has 240,000 or so distinct CDR3 sequences; around 45% are singletons. The authors diagnosed from clinical symptoms, serum thyroxine, TRAb, thyroid ultrasound and orbital computed tomography. PBMCs were obtained from about 9.5 ml of fresh peripheral blood. The CDR3 is 15 amino acids. Germline trimming cut 5 bases from V and 7 bases from J; bases unmatched to any gene: 9. Germline CDR1 reads SGHAT; CDR2 reads FQNNGV. This clonotype was recorded a few times. Its antigen remains unknown.

The chain has TRBV11-2 and TRBJ1-2; 11 positions agree with TRBD1. Sequenced material: peripheral blood. This clonotype was obtained from an adult man with Graves' ophthalmopathy. The CDR3: CASSVRTGGAGGYTF. The CDR3 DNA sequence: TGTGCCAGCAGCGTTCGGACAGGGGGCGCAGGTGGCTACACCTTC.